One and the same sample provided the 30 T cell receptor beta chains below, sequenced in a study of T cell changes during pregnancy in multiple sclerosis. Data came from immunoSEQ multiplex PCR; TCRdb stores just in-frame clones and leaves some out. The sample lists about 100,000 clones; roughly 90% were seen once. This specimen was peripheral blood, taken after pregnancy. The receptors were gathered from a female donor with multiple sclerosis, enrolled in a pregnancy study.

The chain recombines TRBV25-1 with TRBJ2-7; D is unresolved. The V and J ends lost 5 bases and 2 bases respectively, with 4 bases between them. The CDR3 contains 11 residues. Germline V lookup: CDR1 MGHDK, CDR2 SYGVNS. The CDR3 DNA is TGTGCCAGCAGTATAGCCTACGAGCAGTACTTC. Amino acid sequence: CASSIAYEQYF.

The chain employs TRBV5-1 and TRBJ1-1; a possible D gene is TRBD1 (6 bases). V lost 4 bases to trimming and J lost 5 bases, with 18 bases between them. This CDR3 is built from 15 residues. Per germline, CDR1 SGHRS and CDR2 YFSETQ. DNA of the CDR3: TGCGCCAGCAGCCGTATGGGGGGGCCAGAGACTGAAGCTTTCTTT. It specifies CASSRMGGPETEAFF.

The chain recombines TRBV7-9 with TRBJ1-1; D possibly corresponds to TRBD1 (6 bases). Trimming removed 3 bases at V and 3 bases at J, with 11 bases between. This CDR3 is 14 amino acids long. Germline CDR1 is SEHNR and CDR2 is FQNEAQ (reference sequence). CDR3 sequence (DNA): TGTGCCAGCAGCTTCTCAGGGGCGGACACTGAAGCTTTCTTT. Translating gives CASSFSGADTEAFF.

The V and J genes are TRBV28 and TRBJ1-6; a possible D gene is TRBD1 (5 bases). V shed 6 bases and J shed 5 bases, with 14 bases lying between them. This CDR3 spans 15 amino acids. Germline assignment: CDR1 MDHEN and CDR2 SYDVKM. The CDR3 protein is CASRLSLTDNSPLHF. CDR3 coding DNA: TGTGCCAGCAGGCTCTCCCTGACAGATAATTCACCCCTCCACTTT.

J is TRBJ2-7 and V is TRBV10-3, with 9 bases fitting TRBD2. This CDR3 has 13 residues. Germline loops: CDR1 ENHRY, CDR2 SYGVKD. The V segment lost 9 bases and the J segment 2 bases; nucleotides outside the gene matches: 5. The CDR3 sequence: CAMGGGRAYEQYF. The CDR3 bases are TGTGCCATGGGGGGCGGGAGGGCCTACGAGCAGTACTTC.

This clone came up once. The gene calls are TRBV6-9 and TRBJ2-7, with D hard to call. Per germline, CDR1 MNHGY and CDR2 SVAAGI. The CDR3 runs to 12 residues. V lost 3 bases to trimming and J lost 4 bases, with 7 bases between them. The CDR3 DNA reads TGTGCCAGCAGTTACCCGTTTTACGAGCAGTACTTC. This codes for CASSYPFYEQYF.

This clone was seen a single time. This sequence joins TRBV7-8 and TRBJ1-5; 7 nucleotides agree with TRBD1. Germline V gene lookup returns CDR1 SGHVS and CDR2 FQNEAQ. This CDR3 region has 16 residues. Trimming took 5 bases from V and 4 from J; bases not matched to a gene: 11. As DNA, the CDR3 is TGTGCCAGCAGCCAAGACAGGGTGGGGGAAAATCAGCCCCAGCATTTT. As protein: CASSQDRVGENQPQHF.

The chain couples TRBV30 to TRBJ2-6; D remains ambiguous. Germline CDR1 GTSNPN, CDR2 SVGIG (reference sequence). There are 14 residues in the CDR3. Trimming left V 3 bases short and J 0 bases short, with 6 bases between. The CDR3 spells CAWSGRSGANVLTF. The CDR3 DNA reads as TGTGCCTGGAGCGGTCGCTCTGGGGCCAACGTCCTGACTTTC.

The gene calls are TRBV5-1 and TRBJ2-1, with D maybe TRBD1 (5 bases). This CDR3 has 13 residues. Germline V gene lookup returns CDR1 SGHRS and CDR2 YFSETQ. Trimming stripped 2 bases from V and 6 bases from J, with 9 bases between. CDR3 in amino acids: CASSLRQFNEQFF. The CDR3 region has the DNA TGCGCCAGCAGCTTACGACAGTTCAATGAGCAGTTCTTC. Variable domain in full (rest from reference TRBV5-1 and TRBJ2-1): KAGVTQTPRYLIKTRGQQVTLSCSPISGHRSVSWYQQTPGQGLQFLFEYFSETQRNKGNFPGRFSGRQFSNSRSEMNVSTLELGDSALYLCASSLRQFNEQFFGPGTRLTVL.

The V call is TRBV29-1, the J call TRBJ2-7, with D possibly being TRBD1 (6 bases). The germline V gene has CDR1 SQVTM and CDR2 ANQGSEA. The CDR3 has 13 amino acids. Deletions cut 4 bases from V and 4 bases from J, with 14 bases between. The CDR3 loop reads CSVGSGEWYEQYF. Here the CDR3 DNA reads TGCAGCGTTGGCTCAGGGGAATGGTACGAGCAGTACTTC.

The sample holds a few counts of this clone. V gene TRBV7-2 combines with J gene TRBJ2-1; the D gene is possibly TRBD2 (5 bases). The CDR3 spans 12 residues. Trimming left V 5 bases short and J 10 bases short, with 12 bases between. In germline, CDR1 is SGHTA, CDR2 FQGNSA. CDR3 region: CASSTRTSEQFF. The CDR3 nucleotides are TGTGCCAGCAGCACCCGGACTTCCGAGCAGTTCTTC.

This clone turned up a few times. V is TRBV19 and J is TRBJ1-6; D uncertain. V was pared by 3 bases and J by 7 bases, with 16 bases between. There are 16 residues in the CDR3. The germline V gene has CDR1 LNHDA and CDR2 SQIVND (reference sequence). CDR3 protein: CASSMYSLYANSPLHF. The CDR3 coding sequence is TGTGCCAGTAGTATGTATTCGCTCTACGCCAATTCACCCCTCCACTTT.

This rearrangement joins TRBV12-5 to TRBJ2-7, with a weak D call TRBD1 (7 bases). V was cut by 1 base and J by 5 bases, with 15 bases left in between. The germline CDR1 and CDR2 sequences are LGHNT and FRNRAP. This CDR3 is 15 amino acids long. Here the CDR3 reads CASGLEGGGKNEQYF. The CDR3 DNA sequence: TGTGCTAGTGGTTTGGAAGGAGGGGGCAAGAACGAGCAGTACTTC.

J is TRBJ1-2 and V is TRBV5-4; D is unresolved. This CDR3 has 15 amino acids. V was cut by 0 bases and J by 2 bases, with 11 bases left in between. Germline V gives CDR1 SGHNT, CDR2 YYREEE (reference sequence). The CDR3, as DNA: TGTGCCAGCAGCTTGGACTCGAGCGTGAACTATGGCTACACCTTC. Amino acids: CASSLDSSVNYGYTF.

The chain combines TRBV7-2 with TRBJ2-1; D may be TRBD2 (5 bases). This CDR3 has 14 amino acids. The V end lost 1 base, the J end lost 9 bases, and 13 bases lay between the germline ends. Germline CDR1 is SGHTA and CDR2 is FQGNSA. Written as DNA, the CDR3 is TGTGCCAGCAGCTTAGATCGGGGTCCCGGTGAGCAGTTCTTC. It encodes CASSLDRGPGEQFF.

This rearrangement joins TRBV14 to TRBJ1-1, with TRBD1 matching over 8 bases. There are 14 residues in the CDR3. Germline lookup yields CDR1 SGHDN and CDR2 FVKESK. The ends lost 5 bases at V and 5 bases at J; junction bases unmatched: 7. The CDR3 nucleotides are TGTGCCAGCAGCGACTGGACAGGGTGGACTGAAGCTTTCTTT. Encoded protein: CASSDWTGWTEAFF.

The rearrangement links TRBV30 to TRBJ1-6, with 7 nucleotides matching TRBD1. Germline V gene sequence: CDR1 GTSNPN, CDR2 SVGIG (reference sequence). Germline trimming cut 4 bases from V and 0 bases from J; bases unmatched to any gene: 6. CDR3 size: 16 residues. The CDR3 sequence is CAWTQGGHSYNSPLHF. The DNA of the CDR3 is TGTGCCTGGACGCAGGGGGGCCACTCCTATAATTCACCCCTCCACTTT.

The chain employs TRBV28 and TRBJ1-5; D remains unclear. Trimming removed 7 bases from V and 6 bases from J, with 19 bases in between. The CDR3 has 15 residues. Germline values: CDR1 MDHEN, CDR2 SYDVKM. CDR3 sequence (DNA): TGTGCCAGCACCCTGGACTCAGGAGGTGCTCAGCCCCAGCATTTT. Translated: CASTLDSGGAQPQHF.

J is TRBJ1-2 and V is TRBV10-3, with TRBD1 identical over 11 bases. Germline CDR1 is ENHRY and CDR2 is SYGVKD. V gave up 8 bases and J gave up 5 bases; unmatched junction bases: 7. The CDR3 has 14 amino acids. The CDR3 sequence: CAIFTGQGAYGYTF. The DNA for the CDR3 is TGTGCCATCTTCACCGGACAGGGGGCATATGGCTACACCTTC.

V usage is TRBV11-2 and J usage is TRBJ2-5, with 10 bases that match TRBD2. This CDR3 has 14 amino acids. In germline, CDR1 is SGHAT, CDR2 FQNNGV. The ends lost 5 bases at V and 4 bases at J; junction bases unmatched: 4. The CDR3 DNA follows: TGTGCCAGCAGCCGACAGCGGGAGGGAGAGACCCAGTACTTC. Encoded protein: CASSRQREGETQYF.

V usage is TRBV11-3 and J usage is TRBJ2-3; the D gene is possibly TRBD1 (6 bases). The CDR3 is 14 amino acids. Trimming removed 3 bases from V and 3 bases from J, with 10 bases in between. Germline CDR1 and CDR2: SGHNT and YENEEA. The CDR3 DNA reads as TGTGCCAGCAGCTTCGAGGGGGTGACAGATACGCAGTATTTT. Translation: CASSFEGVTDTQYF.

CDR3 sequence (DNA): TGCGCCAGCAGCCTTACTAGCTACTCCTACGAGCAGTACTTC. Its translation is CASSLTSYSYEQYF. The chain is built from TRBV5-1 and TRBJ2-7; tentatively, D is TRBD2 (6 bases). Germline loops: CDR1 SGHRS, CDR2 YFSETQ. The CDR3 has 14 residues. V was trimmed by 4 bases and J by 0 bases, leaving 11 bases between them. Drawing the rest from reference TRBV5-1 and TRBJ2-7, the complete variable domain is KAGVTQTPRYLIKTRGQQVTLSCSPISGHRSVSWYQQTPGQGLQFLFEYFSETQRNKGNFPGRFSGRQFSNSRSEMNVSTLELGDSALYLCASSLTSYSYEQYFGPGTRLTVT.

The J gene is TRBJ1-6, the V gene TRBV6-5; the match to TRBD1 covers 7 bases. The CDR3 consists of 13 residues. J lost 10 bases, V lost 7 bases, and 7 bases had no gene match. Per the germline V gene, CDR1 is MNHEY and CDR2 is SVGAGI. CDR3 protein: CASKKQGQSPLHF. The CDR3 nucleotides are TGTGCCAGCAAGAAACAGGGACAGTCACCCCTCCACTTT.

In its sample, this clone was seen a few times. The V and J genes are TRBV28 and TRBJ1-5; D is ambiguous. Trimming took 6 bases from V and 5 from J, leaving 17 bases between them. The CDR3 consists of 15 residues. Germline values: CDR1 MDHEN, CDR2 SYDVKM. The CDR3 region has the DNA TGTGCCAGCAGCCTCGGGTTTGGCGAGGATCAGCCCCAGCATTTT. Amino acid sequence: CASSLGFGEDQPQHF.

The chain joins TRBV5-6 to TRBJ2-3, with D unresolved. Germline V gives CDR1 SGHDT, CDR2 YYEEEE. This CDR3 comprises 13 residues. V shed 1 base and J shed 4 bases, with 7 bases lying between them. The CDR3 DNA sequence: TGTGCCAGCAGCTTGTCCAGCGCAGATACGCAGTATTTT. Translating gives CASSLSSADTQYF.

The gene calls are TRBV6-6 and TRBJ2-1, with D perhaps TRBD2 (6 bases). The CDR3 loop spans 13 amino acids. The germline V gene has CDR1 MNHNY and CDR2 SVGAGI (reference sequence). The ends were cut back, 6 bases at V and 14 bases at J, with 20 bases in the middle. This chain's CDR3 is CASSPGTHNSEFF. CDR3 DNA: TGTGCCAGCAGCCCAGGGACTCATAATAGCGAGTTCTTC.

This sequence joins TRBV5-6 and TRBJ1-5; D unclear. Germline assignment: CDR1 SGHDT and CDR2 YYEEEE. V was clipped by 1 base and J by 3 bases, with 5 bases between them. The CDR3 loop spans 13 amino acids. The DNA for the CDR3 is TGTGCCAGCAGCTTGTCATCCAATCAGCCCCAGCATTTT. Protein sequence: CASSLSSNQPQHF.

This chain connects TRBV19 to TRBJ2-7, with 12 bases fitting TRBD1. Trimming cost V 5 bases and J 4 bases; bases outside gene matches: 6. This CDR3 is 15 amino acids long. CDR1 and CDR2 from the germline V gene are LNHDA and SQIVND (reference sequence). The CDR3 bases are TGTGCCAGTAGTCGCGGGGGACAGGGGGCTTACGAGCAGTACTTC. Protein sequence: CASSRGGQGAYEQYF.

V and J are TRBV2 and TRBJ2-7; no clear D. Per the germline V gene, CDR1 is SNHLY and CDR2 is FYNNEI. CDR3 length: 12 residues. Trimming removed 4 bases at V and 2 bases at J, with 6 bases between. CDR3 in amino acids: CASSVATYEQYF. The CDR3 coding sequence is TGTGCCAGCAGTGTAGCCACCTACGAGCAGTACTTC. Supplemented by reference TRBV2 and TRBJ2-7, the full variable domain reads EPEVTQTPSHQVTQMGQEVILRCVPISNHLYFYWYRQILGQKVEFLVSFYNNEISEKSEIFDDQFSVERPDGSNFTLKIRSTKLEDSAMYFCASSVATYEQYFGPGTRLTVT.

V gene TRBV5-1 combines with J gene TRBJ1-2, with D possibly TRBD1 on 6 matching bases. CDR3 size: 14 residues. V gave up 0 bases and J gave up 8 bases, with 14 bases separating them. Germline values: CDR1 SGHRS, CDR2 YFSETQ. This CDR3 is CASSLGTGKDGYTF. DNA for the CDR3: TGCGCCAGCAGCTTGGGTACAGGGAAGGACGGCTACACCTTC.